The 31 T cell receptor beta chains below were found in one sample sequenced in a study of lymphopenia after photon versus proton radiotherapy. The repertoire was sequenced with immunoSEQ multiplex PCR; TCRdb's copy has only in-frame clones and lacks some. The sample holds about 53,000 clones, around four fifths seen once. The sequencing here drew on peripheral blood, taken from a patient treated with photon-based radiotherapy. These receptors all stem from a man in his fifties or sixties with gastric cancer.

This clone occurred once. The chain combines TRBV6-5 with TRBJ2-7; 8 bases match TRBD1. Germline V lookup: CDR1 MNHEY, CDR2 SVGAGI. The CDR3 runs to 15 residues. Trimming cost V 5 bases and J 3 bases; bases outside gene matches: 9. The CDR3 DNA sequence: TGTGCCAGCAGTCCCCCGGGACAGGCCTTCTACGAGCAGTACTTC. Protein: CASSPPGQAFYEQYF.

The chain has TRBV14 and TRBJ1-1, with 10 bases aligning to TRBD1. CDR1 is SGHDN and CDR2 is FVKESK in the germline V gene. The V segment lost 4 bases and the J segment 5 bases; nucleotides outside the gene matches: 7. CDR3 size: 15 residues. This CDR3 reads CASSRDRGFRTEAFF. The CDR3 DNA follows: TGTGCCAGCAGCCGGGACAGGGGTTTTCGGACTGAAGCTTTCTTT.

The chain carries TRBV7-2 and TRBJ2-1; no reliable D call. V lost 5 bases, J lost 4 bases, and 3 bases lay in between. The CDR3 spans 11 residues. Germline V gene lookup returns CDR1 SGHTA and CDR2 FQGNSA. The CDR3 DNA is TGTGCCAGCAGCCCTTACAATGAGCAGTTCTTC. Its protein is CASSPYNEQFF. The whole variable domain, remainder taken from reference TRBV7-2 and TRBJ2-1, is GAGVSQSPSNKVTEKGKDVELRCDPISGHTALYWYRQSLGQGLEFLIYFQGNSAPDKSGLPSDRFSAERTGGSVSTLTIQRTQQEDSAVYLCASSPYNEQFFGPGTRLTVL.

This chain links TRBV11-2 with TRBJ2-7, with 11 bases lining up with TRBD2. Germline lookup yields CDR1 SGHAT and CDR2 FQNNGV. The CDR3 contains 15 residues. Trimming removed 3 bases from V and 3 bases from J; junction bases left unmatched: 4. As DNA, the CDR3 is TGTGCCAGCAGCTTTAGCGGGGGGGATATCTACGAGCAGTACTTC. Protein: CASSFSGGDIYEQYF.

V usage is TRBV27 and J usage is TRBJ1-2, with 7 bases identical to TRBD1. This CDR3 comprises 12 residues. V lost 5 bases to trimming and J lost 7 bases; unmatched junction nucleotides: 4. Germline loops: CDR1 MNHEY, CDR2 SMNVEV (reference sequence). The CDR3 DNA follows: TGTGCCAGCAGTCCCGACAGGGCTGGCTACACCTTC. Protein sequence: CASSPDRAGYTF.

Many counts were recorded for this clone. Distinct nucleotide sequences in the sample also encode this CDR3. The chain uses TRBV19 and TRBJ2-7; no firm D call. The CDR3 totals 13 residues. CDR1 and CDR2 (germline): LNHDA, SQIVND (reference sequence). V shed 3 bases and J shed 0 bases, with 6 bases lying between them. CDR3: CASSITGSYEQYF. The CDR3 region has the DNA TGTGCCAGTAGTATCACGGGCTCCTACGAGCAGTACTTC.

V is TRBV27 and J is TRBJ2-7, with 10 bases lining up with TRBD1. Germline V CDR1 and CDR2: MNHEY, SMNVEV (reference sequence). With 6 bases clipped from V and 0 bases from J, the junction kept 2 bases outside the gene matches. This CDR3 has 14 residues. The CDR3 reads CASRRQGASYEQYF. The CDR3 region has the DNA TGTGCCAGCAGGCGACAGGGGGCCTCCTACGAGCAGTACTTC.

This chain joins TRBV29-1 and TRBJ2-3; the D gene is possibly TRBD2 (5 bases). Germline lookup yields CDR1 SQVTM and CDR2 ANQGSEA. This CDR3 spans 13 amino acids. Trimming removed 7 bases at V and 5 bases at J, with 16 bases between. The CDR3: CSGAALGGDTQYF. The CDR3 DNA reads TGCAGCGGTGCAGCCTTAGGAGGAGATACGCAGTATTTT.

The V gene is TRBV7-2, the J gene TRBJ1-1, with D unclear. Trimming left V 1 base short and J 4 bases short, with 10 bases between. The length of the CDR3 is 14 residues. Germline-derived CDR1 and CDR2 are SGHTA and FQGNSA. CDR3 loop: CASSLVLLGTEAFF. The CDR3 nucleotides read TGTGCCAGCAGCTTAGTTCTCCTGGGCACTGAAGCTTTCTTT.

V usage is TRBV11-2 and J usage is TRBJ2-5; D is perhaps TRBD2 (6 bases). This CDR3 comprises 13 residues. Per the germline V gene, CDR1 is SGHAT and CDR2 is FQNNGV. Trimming removed 4 bases from V and 4 bases from J, with 10 bases in between. This chain's CDR3 is CASSSPGAETQYF. Here the CDR3 DNA reads TGTGCCAGCAGCTCCCCGGGAGCAGAGACCCAGTACTTC.

This chain uses TRBV6-1 with TRBJ1-1; the D gene is possibly TRBD1 (6 bases). CDR1 is MNHNS and CDR2 is SASEGT in the germline V gene. This CDR3 comprises 13 residues. Trimming left V 10 bases short and J 0 bases short, with 12 bases between. Written as DNA, the CDR3 is TGTGCCATCGACAGGTCCCTGAACACTGAAGCTTTCTTT. Residues: CAIDRSLNTEAFF.

This clone appeared once. The chain employs TRBV28 and TRBJ1-2, with TRBD1 identical over 7 bases. V shed 6 bases and J 7 bases; nucleotides not matched to a gene: 11. This CDR3 is built from 14 residues. CDR1 is MDHEN and CDR2 is SYDVKM in the germline V gene. This CDR3 is CASSVGQAFSGYTF. The CDR3 DNA is TGTGCCAGCAGCGTCGGACAGGCCTTCTCTGGCTACACCTTC.

In this sample, this clone turned up once. The chain is built from TRBV6-4 and TRBJ2-1, with TRBD2 identical over 11 bases. Germline trimming cut 7 bases from V and 4 bases from J; bases unmatched to any gene: 9. The CDR3 extends over 16 amino acids. The germline V gene encodes CDR1 MRHNA and CDR2 SNTAGT. This chain's CDR3 is CASTDGLAGGYNEQFF. The CDR3, as DNA: TGTGCCAGCACCGACGGGCTAGCGGGAGGATACAATGAGCAGTTCTTC.

This sequence joins TRBV10-3 and TRBJ2-1; D is perhaps TRBD2 (6 bases). The CDR3 is 14 amino acids. Trimming stripped 10 bases from V and 10 bases from J, with 23 bases between. CDR1 is ENHRY, CDR2 SYGVKD, per germline. CDR3 in DNA: TGTGCCACCGCTAGCGTTCAGGCCCCAGTCGAGCAGTTCTTC. This codes for CATASVQAPVEQFF.

The chain links TRBV6-1 to TRBJ1-3; no firm D call. The CDR3 spans 15 residues. Trimming pared 6 bases from V and 0 bases from J, leaving 12 bases between. CDR1 is MNHNS and CDR2 is SASEGT in the germline V gene. The CDR3 DNA reads TGTGCCAGCAGGCCCCTCCTGGGCTCTGGAAACACCATATATTTT. Amino acid sequence: CASRPLLGSGNTIYF.

The chain is built from TRBV6-1 and TRBJ2-1, with 7 nucleotides matching TRBD2. CDR1 is MNHNS, CDR2 SASEGT, per germline. V dropped 1 base and J dropped 5; count of bases not matched to a gene: 11. This CDR3 has 17 residues. CDR3 nucleotides: TGTGCCAGCAGTGAAGGTTGGGCCAGCGGGACCCACAATGAGCAGTTCTTC. Encoded protein: CASSEGWASGTHNEQFF.

The chain employs TRBV2 and TRBJ2-3, with 10 positions matching TRBD2. The CDR3 is 16 amino acids. Trimming cost V 5 bases and J 0 bases; bases outside gene matches: 5. Germline values: CDR1 SNHLY, CDR2 FYNNEI. CDR3 loop: CASSRLAGSSTDTQYF. The CDR3 DNA is TGTGCCAGCAGTCGACTAGCGGGTTCTAGCACAGATACGCAGTATTTT. Drawing the rest from reference TRBV2 and TRBJ2-3, the complete variable domain is EPEVTQTPSHQVTQMGQEVILRCVPISNHLYFYWYRQILGQKVEFLVSFYNNEISEKSEIFDDQFSVERPDGSNFTLKIRSTKLEDSAMYFCASSRLAGSSTDTQYFGPGTRLTVL.

There are many counts of this clone. The chain is built from TRBV7-8 and TRBJ2-6; D could derive from TRBD1 or TRBD2 (5 bases each). Trimming shortened V by 1 base and J by 0 bases, and 13 bases separated the two germline ends. The CDR3 extends over 18 amino acids. Germline CDR1 and CDR2: SGHVS and FQNEAQ. CDR3 DNA: TGTGCCAGCAGCTTAGTGGGGGTTGACCTCTCTGGGGCCAACGTCCTGACTTTC. As protein: CASSLVGVDLSGANVLTF.

The genes are TRBV28 and TRBJ2-1; 10 bases match TRBD2. Germline loops: CDR1 MDHEN, CDR2 SYDVKM. The ends lost 5 bases at V and 9 bases at J; junction bases unmatched: 10. This CDR3 is built from 15 residues. The CDR3 sequence: CASSTGTSVSGEQFF. CDR3 coding DNA: TGTGCCAGCAGTACTGGGACTAGCGTTTCTGGTGAGCAGTTCTTC.

In its sample, this clone was seen once. V is TRBV15 and J is TRBJ2-7; 7 positions match TRBD1. CDR1 and CDR2 from the germline V gene are LNHNV and YYDKDF (reference sequence). The CDR3 sequence is 15 residues long. Germline trimming cut 3 bases from V and 2 bases from J; bases unmatched to any gene: 7. Here the CDR3 reads CATSSLSTGPYEQYF. Written as DNA, the CDR3 is TGTGCCACCAGCAGCCTCTCGACAGGGCCCTACGAGCAGTACTTC.

This rearrangement joins TRBV4-2 to TRBJ2-2; D possibly corresponds to TRBD2 (5 bases). Trimming took 0 bases from V and 0 from J, leaving 14 bases between them. Germline V gene data show CDR1 as LGHNA and CDR2 as YNFKEQ. CDR3 size: 18 residues. CDR3 residues: CASSQDRALATNTGELFF. The CDR3 nucleotides are TGTGCCAGCAGCCAAGATAGGGCGCTAGCTACGAACACCGGGGAGCTGTTTTTT.

This clone has only a few counts. The chain has TRBV5-6 and TRBJ1-3; 8 positions agree with TRBD1. The CDR3 covers 15 residues. Germline CDR1 SGHDT, CDR2 YYEEEE. With V trimmed by 4 bases and J by 2 bases, 5 bases remained unmatched. CDR3 residues: CASSPRTGTGNTIYF. The CDR3 nucleotides are TGTGCCAGCAGCCCTCGGACAGGGACTGGAAACACCATATATTTT. The whole variable domain, filled in from reference TRBV5-6 and TRBJ1-3, reads DAGVTQSPTHLIKTRGQQVTLRCSPKSGHDTVSWYQQALGQGPQFIFQYYEEEERQRGNFPDRFSGHQFPNYSSELNVNALLLGDSALYLCASSPRTGTGNTIYFGEGSWLTVV.

CDR3 nucleotide sequence: TGCGCCAGCAGCTTGGGTTCAGACAGCGTTTATGGCTACACCTTC. Residues: CASSLGSDSVYGYTF. The rearrangement uses TRBV5-1 and TRBJ1-2; D is possibly TRBD1 (5 bases). This CDR3 contains 15 residues. V was trimmed by 0 bases and J by 5 bases, leaving 14 bases between them. Germline V gene lookup returns CDR1 SGHRS and CDR2 YFSETQ.

The V and J genes are TRBV7-9 and TRBJ2-7, with D tentatively TRBD1 or TRBD2 (6 bases each). The CDR3 sequence is 15 residues long. CDR1 and CDR2 from the germline V gene are SEHNR and FQNEAQ (reference sequence). Trimming left V 6 bases short and J 6 bases short, with 21 bases between. The CDR3 loop is CASSRQHSGAGEQYF. The CDR3 bases are TGTGCCAGCAGTCGACAGCACTCGGGGGCTGGCGAGCAGTACTTC.

As regards this clone: A read error may account for a junction end that differs from germline. The gene calls are TRBV28 and TRBJ2-3; 8 bases match TRBD1. The germline CDR1 and CDR2 sequences are MDHEN and SYDVKM. The CDR3 consists of 11 residues. The CDR3 protein is CASSVGQGPAF. The CDR3 DNA follows: TGTGCCAGCAGCGTCGGACAGGGCCCCGCTTTT.

The CDR3 DNA reads TGCGCCAGCAGCTTGGCCGGCGGGAACCAAGAGACCCAGTACTTC. It specifies CASSLAGGNQETQYF. The V gene is TRBV5-1, the J gene TRBJ2-5; a weak D match, TRBD2 (6 bases). Trimming took 0 bases from V and 0 from J, leaving 9 bases between them. Germline assignment: CDR1 SGHRS and CDR2 YFSETQ. There are 15 residues in the CDR3.

The chain couples TRBV5-6 to TRBJ2-7; tentative D call: TRBD1 (5 bases). V lost 3 bases and J 2 bases, leaving 15 bases between the germline ends. The CDR3 runs to 15 residues. CDR1 and CDR2 (germline): SGHDT, YYEEEE. The DNA of the CDR3 is TGTGCCAGCAGCTCCCTGACAGCGAACCCCTACGAGCAGTACTTC. It translates to CASSSLTANPYEQYF.

The count of this clone is one. V gene TRBV18 combines with J gene TRBJ2-2; weak D call: TRBD2 (5 bases). Germline CDR1 KGHSH, CDR2 LQKENI. With 2 bases removed from V and 6 bases from J, the gap between germline ends came to 13 bases. The CDR3 consists of 15 residues. The CDR3 DNA reads TGTGCCAGCTCACCAACTAGAAGGTCACCCGGGGAGCTGTTTTTT. This gives the protein CASSPTRRSPGELFF.

The chain is built from TRBV5-6 and TRBJ1-1; the D gene is possibly TRBD1 (5 bases). The CDR3 has 16 residues. CDR1 and CDR2 from the germline V gene are SGHDT and YYEEEE. The V and J ends lost 4 bases and 1 base respectively, with 17 bases between them. CDR3 sequence: CASSGGWWAANTEAFF. Written as DNA, the CDR3 is TGTGCCAGCAGCGGGGGGTGGTGGGCAGCGAACACTGAAGCTTTCTTT. Variable domain in full (rest from reference TRBV5-6 and TRBJ1-1): DAGVTQSPTHLIKTRGQQVTLRCSPKSGHDTVSWYQQALGQGPQFIFQYYEEEERQRGNFPDRFSGHQFPNYSSELNVNALLLGDSALYLCASSGGWWAANTEAFFGQGTRLTVV.

The chain joins TRBV19 to TRBJ1-1; tentative D call: TRBD1 (6 bases). Germline-derived CDR1 and CDR2 are LNHDA and SQIVND (reference sequence). V dropped 5 bases and J dropped 5 bases, with 21 bases sitting between them. The CDR3 contains 16 residues. CDR3 sequence reads: CASSAPLQGLRTEAFF. CDR3 sequence (DNA): TGTGCCAGTAGTGCCCCGCTACAGGGATTAAGAACTGAAGCTTTCTTT.

The CDR3 region is CASSPGLFQETQYF. DNA for the CDR3: TGTGCCAGCAGCCCGGGACTCTTCCAAGAGACCCAGTACTTC. The chain is built from TRBV11-2 and TRBJ2-5; D may be TRBD2 (6 bases). The CDR3 consists of 14 residues. Germline-derived CDR1 and CDR2 are SGHAT and FQNNGV. V was shortened by 5 bases and J by 1 base, with 11 bases between the two germline ends.